The TCR beta chain under discussion was sequenced for a study of T cells after yellow fever vaccination. A few counts support this clonotype. TCR cDNA was made by 5'RACE template switching, adding a universal primer site and UMIs. TCRdb ran MiXCR on the 5' RACE reads and lists one entry per CDR3 protein. The sample has hundreds of thousands of distinct CDR3 sequences, roughly 14% seen once. Sequencing used PBMCs, obtained on the day of the yellow fever booster vaccination. The receptor comes from a man younger than 45 who received the YFV17D yellow fever vaccine.

The CDR3 loop is CASSSAAPGLASTDTQYF. The CDR3 DNA reads TGCGCCAGCAGCTCGGCGGCTCCGGGACTAGCTTCGACAGATACGCAGTATTTT. This chain connects TRBV5-1 to TRBJ2-3; 9 bases map to TRBD2. The ends lost 3 bases at V and 3 bases at J; junction bases unmatched: 14. The CDR3 loop spans 18 amino acids. Germline-derived CDR1 and CDR2 are SGHRS and YFSETQ.